Included here is one T cell receptor (beta chain) sequence, with context. Germline V lookup: CDR1 SGHDT, CDR2 YYEEEE. The CDR3 length is 13 residues. This sample was taken from a study of blood T cells in healthy people across ages. Russia was home to the donors, healthy Caucasian individuals aged 6 to 90. Each donor's blood draw was around 10 milliliters of peripheral blood. A J-beta primer mix and a sample-barcoded 5' primer were used in a second PCR of roughly 6 to 11 cycles. TCRdb reprocessed the 5' RACE reads via MiXCR and lists one record per CDR3 protein. Here the sample spans hundreds of thousands of distinct CDR3 sequences, around 49% being singletons.

This clonotype was obtained from a woman aged 60-75 years in good health. The sequenced material came from blood. The genes are TRBV5-6 and TRBJ2-4, with 7 bases fitting TRBD1. The J call is in doubt because the DNA end fits TRBJ2-7 better. The CDR3 bases are TGTGCCAGCAGCGCAGACCCAGGGGGCGAGCAGTACTTC. Translation gives CASSADPGGEQYF.